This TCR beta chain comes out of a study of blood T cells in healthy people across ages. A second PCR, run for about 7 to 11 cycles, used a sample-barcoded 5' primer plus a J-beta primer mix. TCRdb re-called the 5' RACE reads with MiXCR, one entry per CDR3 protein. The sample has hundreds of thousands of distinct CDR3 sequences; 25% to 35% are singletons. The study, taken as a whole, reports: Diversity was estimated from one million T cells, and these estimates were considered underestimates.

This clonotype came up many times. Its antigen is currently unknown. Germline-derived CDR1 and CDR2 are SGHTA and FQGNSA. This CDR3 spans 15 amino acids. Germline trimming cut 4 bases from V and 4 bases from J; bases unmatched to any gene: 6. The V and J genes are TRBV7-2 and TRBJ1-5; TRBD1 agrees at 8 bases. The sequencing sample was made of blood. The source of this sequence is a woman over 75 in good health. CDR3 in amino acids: CASSWRWTGNQPQHF. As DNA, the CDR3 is TGTGCCAGCAGCTGGCGTTGGACAGGGAATCAGCCCCAGCATTTT. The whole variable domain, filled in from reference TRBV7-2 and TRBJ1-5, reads GAGVSQSPSNKVTEKGKDVELRCDPISGHTALYWYRQSLGQGLEFLIYFQGNSAPDKSGLPSDRFSAERTGGSVSTLTIQRTQQEDSAVYLCASSWRWTGNQPQHFGDGTRLSIL.